The clone carrying this TCR beta chain was picked up a small number of times. What it recognizes is unknown. Profiling relied on immunoSEQ multiplex PCR, and the TCRdb table lists in-frame clones only, not all of them. This table holds roughly 12,000 clones, more than 70% found once. This sample was included in a study of regulatory dendritic cells for organ transplantation. The length of the CDR3 is 18 residues. The V gene end was trimmed by 4 bases and the J gene end by 3 bases; junction bases not matched to a gene: 14. CDR1 and CDR2 (germline): SNHLY, FYNNEI. CFSE-labeled sorted T cells met regulatory or mature dendritic cells for less than 6 days.

The rearrangement links TRBV2 to TRBJ2-3; 9 bases fit TRBD1. This receptor was taken from a human donor in good health. The sample taken for sequencing was naive CD8+ T cells from blood cultured with regulatory dendritic cells. The subset here: CD45RA+ naive T cells. The CDR3 sequence is CASSGIYLTGGETDTQYF. The CDR3 DNA reads TGTGCCAGCAGTGGGATTTACCTTACAGGGGGCGAAACAGATACGCAGTATTTT.